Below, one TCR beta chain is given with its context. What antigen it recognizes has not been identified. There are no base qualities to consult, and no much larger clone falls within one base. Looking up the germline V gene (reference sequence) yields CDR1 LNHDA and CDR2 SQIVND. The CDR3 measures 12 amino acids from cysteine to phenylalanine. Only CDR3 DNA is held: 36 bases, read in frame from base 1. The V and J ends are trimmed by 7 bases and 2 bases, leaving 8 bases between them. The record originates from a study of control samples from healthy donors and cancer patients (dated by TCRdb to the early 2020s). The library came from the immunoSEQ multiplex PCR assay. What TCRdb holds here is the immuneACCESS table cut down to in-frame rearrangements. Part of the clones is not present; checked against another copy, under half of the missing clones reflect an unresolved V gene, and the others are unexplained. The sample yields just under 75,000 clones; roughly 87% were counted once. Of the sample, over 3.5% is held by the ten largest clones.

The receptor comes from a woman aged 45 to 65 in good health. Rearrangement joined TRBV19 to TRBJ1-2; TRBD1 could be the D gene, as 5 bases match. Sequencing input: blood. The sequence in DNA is TGTGCCAGTACGAACAGGAACTATGGCTACACCTTC. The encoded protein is CASTNRNYGYTF.